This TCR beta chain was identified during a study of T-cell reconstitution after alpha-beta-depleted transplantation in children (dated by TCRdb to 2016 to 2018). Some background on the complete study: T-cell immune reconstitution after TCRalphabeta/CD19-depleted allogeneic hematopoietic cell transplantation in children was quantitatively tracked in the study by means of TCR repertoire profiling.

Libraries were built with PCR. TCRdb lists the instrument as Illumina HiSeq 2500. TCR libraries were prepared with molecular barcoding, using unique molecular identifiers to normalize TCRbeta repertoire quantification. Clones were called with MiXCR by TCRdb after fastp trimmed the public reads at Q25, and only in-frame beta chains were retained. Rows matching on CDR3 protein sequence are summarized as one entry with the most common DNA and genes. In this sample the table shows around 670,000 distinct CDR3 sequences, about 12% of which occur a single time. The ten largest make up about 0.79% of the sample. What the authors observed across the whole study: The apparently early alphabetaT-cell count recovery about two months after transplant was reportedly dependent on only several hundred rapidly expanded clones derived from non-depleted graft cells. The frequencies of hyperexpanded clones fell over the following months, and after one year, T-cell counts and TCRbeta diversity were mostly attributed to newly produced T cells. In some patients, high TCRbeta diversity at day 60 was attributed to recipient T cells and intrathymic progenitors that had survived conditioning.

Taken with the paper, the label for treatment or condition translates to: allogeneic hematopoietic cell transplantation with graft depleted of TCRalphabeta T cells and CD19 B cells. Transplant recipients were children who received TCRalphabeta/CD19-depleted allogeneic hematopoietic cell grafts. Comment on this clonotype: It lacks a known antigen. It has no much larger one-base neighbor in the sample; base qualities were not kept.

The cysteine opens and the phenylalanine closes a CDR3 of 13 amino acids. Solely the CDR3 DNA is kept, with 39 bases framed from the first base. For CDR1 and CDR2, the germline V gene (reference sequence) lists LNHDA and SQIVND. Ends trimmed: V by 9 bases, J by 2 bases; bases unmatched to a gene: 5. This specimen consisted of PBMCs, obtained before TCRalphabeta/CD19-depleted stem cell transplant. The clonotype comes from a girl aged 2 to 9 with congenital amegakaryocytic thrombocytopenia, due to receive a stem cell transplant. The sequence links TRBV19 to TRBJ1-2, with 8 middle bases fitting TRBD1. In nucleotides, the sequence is TGTGCCAGCAGGGGGCTAAACAACTATGGCTACACCTTC. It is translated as CASRGLNNYGYTF.